Below are 19 T cell receptor beta chains sequenced from a single sample in a study of cytomegalovirus exposure and HLA in healthy donors. PCR primers comprised 60 Vbeta and 13 Jbeta primers. Assay used: immunoSEQ multiplex PCR; TCRdb lists only in-frame clones, some missing. This sample's clone table lists some 120,000 clones. Source material: PBMCs. Receptors were obtained from a man between 35 and 55 years old in good health and CMV-seronegative.

CDR3 in DNA: TGTGCCAGCAGCTTGGCAGAGACCCAGTACTTC. Amino acid sequence: CASSLAETQYF. V and J are TRBV7-9 and TRBJ2-5; D ambiguous. The length of the CDR3 is 11 residues. Germline CDR1 reads SEHNR; CDR2 reads FQNEAQ (reference sequence). Trimming took 3 bases from V and 4 from J, leaving 3 bases between them.

This sequence joins TRBV6-5 and TRBJ2-7, with TRBD2 as a possible D gene (5 bases). Per the germline V gene, CDR1 is MNHEY and CDR2 is SVGAGI. The CDR3 extends over 14 amino acids. V lost 5 bases and J 4 bases, leaving 15 bases between the germline ends. The CDR3 region is CASSPGLNQYEQYF. The CDR3 region has the DNA TGTGCCAGCAGTCCAGGACTCAACCAGTACGAGCAGTACTTC.

The chain links TRBV6-5 to TRBJ2-7; 9 positions agree with TRBD2. After removal of 0 bases from V and 7 bases from J, the junction contained 10 bases not matched to a gene. The CDR3 extends over 16 amino acids. CDR1 MNHEY and CDR2 SVGAGI come from the germline V gene. Here the CDR3 reads CASSYSSLAGPSEQYF. The DNA of the CDR3 is TGTGCCAGCAGTTACTCGAGTCTAGCGGGACCCTCGGAGCAGTACTTC.

The chain carries TRBV19 and TRBJ2-3, with 8 bases fitting TRBD2. Germline assignment: CDR1 LNHDA and CDR2 SQIVND (reference sequence). The ends lost 4 bases at V and 2 bases at J; junction bases unmatched: 5. The length of the CDR3 is 15 residues. The CDR3 spells CASSKRLANTDTQYF. The CDR3 DNA sequence: TGTGCCAGTAGTAAGAGACTAGCGAACACAGATACGCAGTATTTT.

The J gene is TRBJ2-1, the V gene TRBV11-2, with a tentative D call TRBD2 (6 bases). CDR3 length: 16 amino acids. Trimming stripped 4 bases from V and 7 bases from J, with 20 bases between. Germline CDR1 SGHAT, CDR2 FQNNGV. In DNA form, the CDR3 reads TGTGCCAGCAGCTCTTTCGGGGGTGGCAATAGGAATGAGCAGTTCTTC. It is translated as CASSSFGGGNRNEQFF.

The chain links TRBV11-2 to TRBJ1-2; 8 bases are shared with TRBD1. CDR3 length: 16 amino acids. Per germline, CDR1 SGHAT and CDR2 FQNNGV. With 1 base clipped from V and 4 bases from J, the junction kept 8 bases outside the gene matches. CDR3 sequence reads: CASSLVGRGRGYGYTF. In nucleotides, the CDR3 is TGTGCCAGCAGCTTAGTCGGCAGGGGGCGTGGCTATGGCTACACCTTC.

The chain is built from TRBV29-1 and TRBJ1-2, with 7 bases matching TRBD1. The CDR3 spans 14 residues. The V and J ends lost 4 bases and 5 bases, in that order; junction bases with no gene match: 10. CDR1 is SQVTM, CDR2 ANQGSEA, per germline. The CDR3 spells CSVAHDREVYGYTF. The CDR3 bases are TGCAGCGTTGCCCACGACAGGGAGGTGTATGGCTACACCTTC.

The chain employs TRBV4-2 and TRBJ2-1, with 9 bases that match TRBD2. The germline CDR1 and CDR2 sequences are LGHNA and YNFKEQ. With 0 bases clipped from V and 9 bases from J, the junction kept 9 bases outside the gene matches. This CDR3 is 16 amino acids long. The CDR3 bases are TGTGCCAGCAGCCAAGATCTCCTTAGCGGGAGCGGTGAGCAGTTCTTC. Translating it yields CASSQDLLSGSGEQFF.

The chain is built from TRBV7-2 and TRBJ1-2, with D possibly matching TRBD1 (5 bases). This CDR3 has 15 residues. CDR1 and CDR2 from the germline V gene are SGHTA and FQGNSA. V lost 1 base and J lost 3, with 12 bases in between. CDR3 DNA sequence: TGTGCCAGCAGCTTAGATAGGGGTGACTACTATGGCTACACCTTC. Residues: CASSLDRGDYYGYTF.

The chain combines TRBV11-3 with TRBJ2-2, with 9 bases aligning to TRBD2. Germline V lookup: CDR1 SGHNT, CDR2 YENEEA. J was trimmed by 2 bases and V by 5 bases; bases with no gene match: 18. CDR3 size: 20 residues. In DNA form, the CDR3 reads TGTGCCAGCAGCAACCCCTCCGTCTACAGCGGGAGGTCAAACACCGGGGAGCTGTTTTTT. The encoded protein is CASSNPSVYSGRSNTGELFF.

CDR3 bases: TGTGCCATCTCATCTACAGGGCCGAACACTGAAGCTTTCTTT. The encoded protein is CAISSTGPNTEAFF. J is TRBJ1-1 and V is TRBV6-6, with D possibly being TRBD1 (6 bases). V lost 10 bases to trimming and J lost 1 base, with 16 bases between them. The CDR3 contains 14 residues. Germline CDR1 and CDR2: MNHNY and SVGAGI (reference sequence).

J is TRBJ1-6 and V is TRBV28, with a weak D call TRBD1 (6 bases). The V end was cut by 3 bases, the J end by 14 bases, with 17 bases between. Germline lookup yields CDR1 MDHEN and CDR2 SYDVKM. The CDR3 sequence is 14 residues long. CDR3 sequence (DNA): TGTGCCAGCAGTTTGGCAGGGGCACTCGGTACCCTCCACTTT. It yields the protein CASSLAGALGTLHF.

The rearrangement links TRBV19 to TRBJ1-5; TRBD1 agrees at 12 bases. Per germline, CDR1 LNHDA and CDR2 SQIVND (reference sequence). The CDR3 has 19 residues. V shed 3 bases, J shed 2 bases, and the junction held 11 bases outside the gene matches. CDR3 sequence reads: CASSIASSGTGGGNQPQHF. The CDR3 DNA reads TGTGCCAGTAGTATTGCTAGTTCCGGGACAGGGGGCGGCAATCAGCCCCAGCATTTT.

The chain uses TRBV27 and TRBJ2-1; TRBD2 might be the D (6 bases). V was shortened by 5 bases and J by 5 bases, with 19 bases between the two germline ends. The CDR3 length is 16 residues. The germline CDR1 and CDR2 sequences are MNHEY and SMNVEV (reference sequence). The CDR3 region is CASSVLGGILDNEQFF. The CDR3, as DNA: TGTGCCAGCAGTGTCCTCGGGGGTATCCTGGACAATGAGCAGTTCTTC.

The rearrangement links TRBV27 to TRBJ2-3, with TRBD1 matching over 10 bases. This CDR3 spans 14 amino acids. The V gene end was trimmed by 5 bases and the J gene end by 5 bases; junction bases not matched to a gene: 4. Germline-derived CDR1 and CDR2 are MNHEY and SMNVEV (reference sequence). CDR3 residues: CASSKDRGRDTQYF. DNA of the CDR3: TGTGCCAGCAGTAAAGACAGGGGGCGAGATACGCAGTATTTT.

The chain combines TRBV4-3 with TRBJ1-4; 11 bases map to TRBD1. V lost 3 bases, J lost 5 bases, and 14 bases stayed unmatched. The CDR3 consists of 19 residues. Germline lookup yields CDR1 LGHNA and CDR2 YSLEER. The CDR3 DNA sequence: TGCGCCAGCAGCCAGGTCCCCCCAGGACAGGGGGCTATGAATGAAAAACTGTTTTTT. Translating gives CASSQVPPGQGAMNEKLFF.

This chain uses TRBV5-1 with TRBJ1-5; a possible D gene is TRBD1 (5 bases). With 1 base removed from V and 1 base from J, the gap between germline ends came to 9 bases. The CDR3 is made up of 15 amino acids. Per germline, CDR1 SGHRS and CDR2 YFSETQ. The CDR3 DNA reads TGCGCCAGCAGCTTGCGGGGGGACAGCAATCAGCCCCAGCATTTT. As protein: CASSLRGDSNQPQHF.

The chain couples TRBV5-1 to TRBJ2-1, with TRBD2 identical over 16 bases. Germline V gene data show CDR1 as SGHRS and CDR2 as YFSETQ. Trimming at V came to 4 bases and at J to 1 base, leaving 5 bases not matched to a gene. The CDR3 has 18 residues. The CDR3 bases are TGCGCCAGCAGCCTGGGACTAGCGGGAGGGTGGTCCTACAATGAGCAGTTCTTC. Its translation is CASSLGLAGGWSYNEQFF.

The genes are TRBV5-1 and TRBJ2-7, with 7 bases identical to TRBD2. From germline, CDR1 is SGHRS and CDR2 YFSETQ. Trimming at V came to 7 bases and at J to 2 bases, leaving 9 bases not matched to a gene. The CDR3 is made up of 14 amino acids. The CDR3 sequence: CASGAGAGAYEQYF. CDR3 DNA sequence: TGCGCCAGCGGCGCGGGTGCGGGAGCCTACGAGCAGTACTTC. Variable domain in full (rest from reference TRBV5-1 and TRBJ2-7): KAGVTQTPRYLIKTRGQQVTLSCSPISGHRSVSWYQQTPGQGLQFLFEYFSETQRNKGNFPGRFSGRQFSNSRSEMNVSTLELGDSALYLCASGAGAGAYEQYFGPGTRLTVT.